This T cell receptor beta chain is drawn from a study of blood T cell repertoires in COVID-19. Background on the study: Acute-phase and convalescent COVID-19 samples originated in the United States, Italy and Spain.

Measured with immunoSEQ multiplex PCR; TCRdb has only the in-frame clones, and not every one. The sample includes 110,000 to 150,000 clones, around 80% of them seen just once. Unmatched junction bases numbered 9, after V lost 1 base and J lost 3 bases. Per germline, CDR1 SGHTA and CDR2 FQGNSA. This CDR3 contains 16 residues. This clonotype was sampled from a woman between 45 and 60 years old who had recovered from COVID-19. The chain combines TRBV7-2 with TRBJ2-7; 7 bases align to TRBD2. Sequenced sample: PBMCs or T cells enriched from blood (not recorded which). This chain's CDR3 is CASSLGGGREIYEQYF. In DNA form, the CDR3 reads TGTGCCAGCAGCTTAGGGGGTGGGAGGGAAATCTACGAGCAGTACTTC.